This T cell receptor (beta chain) was sequenced during a study of T cell responses to AZD1222 COVID-19 vaccine. Study-wide results and caveats: Breadth and depth of Spike-specific TCRs rose after two AZD1222 doses.

The germline CDR1 and CDR2 sequences are SQVTM and ANQGSEA. V lost 5 bases, J lost 3 bases, and 11 bases lay in between. The CDR3 is 12 amino acids. The repertoire was sequenced with immunoSEQ multiplex PCR; TCRdb's copy has only in-frame clones and lacks some. Of tens of thousands of clones listed, around three quarters are singletons. There are a few counts of this clone. Antigen unknown. The V and J genes are TRBV29-1 and TRBJ2-7; TRBD1 or TRBD2 may be the D gene (5 bases each). Sequenced here: peripheral blood, sampled 28 days after the second AZD1222 dose. The TCR sequence derives from an adult who received the AZD1222 COVID-19 vaccine. The CDR3 reads CSVRGEDYEQYF. The CDR3 nucleotides are TGCAGCGTTAGGGGAGAGGACTACGAGCAGTACTTC.